This T cell receptor beta chain was documented in a study of T cell responses to AZD1222 COVID-19 vaccine. Study outcomes and limitations: Along spike, vaccine-associated CD4 TCRs were found throughout, with dominance at 160-218 and 743-854.

Worth noting for this clone: The antigen is unknown.

Profiling relied on immunoSEQ multiplex PCR, and the TCRdb table lists in-frame clones only, not all of them. Among around 130,000 clones listed, 93% were seen once. With 2 bases removed from V and 1 base from J, the gap between germline ends came to 15 bases. Germline V CDR1 and CDR2: SGHRS, YFSETQ. The CDR3 has 16 amino acids. The chain couples TRBV5-1 to TRBJ1-2, with D uncertain. The material was peripheral blood, obtained on day 0 of AZD1222 vaccination. This clonotype originated in an adult in good health. CDR3 nucleotides: TGCGCCAGCAGCTTATCGTTTGGGGAGGTTAACTATGGCTACACCTTC. It specifies CASSLSFGEVNYGYTF.